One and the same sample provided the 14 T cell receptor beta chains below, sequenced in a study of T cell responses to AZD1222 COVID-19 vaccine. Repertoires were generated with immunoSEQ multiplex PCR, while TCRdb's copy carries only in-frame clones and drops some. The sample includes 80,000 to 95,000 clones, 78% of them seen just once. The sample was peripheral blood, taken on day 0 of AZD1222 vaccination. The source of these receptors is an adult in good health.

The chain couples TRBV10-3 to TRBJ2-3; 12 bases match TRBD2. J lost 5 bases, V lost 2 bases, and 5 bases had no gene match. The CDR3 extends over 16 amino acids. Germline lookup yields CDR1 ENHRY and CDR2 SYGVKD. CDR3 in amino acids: CAISEVASGRGDTQYF. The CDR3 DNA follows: TGTGCCATCAGTGAGGTGGCTAGCGGGAGGGGAGATACGCAGTATTTT.

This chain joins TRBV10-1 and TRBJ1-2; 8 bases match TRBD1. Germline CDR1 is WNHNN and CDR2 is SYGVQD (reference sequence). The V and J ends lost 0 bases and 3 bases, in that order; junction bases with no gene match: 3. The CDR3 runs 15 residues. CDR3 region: CASSESGTGHYGYTF. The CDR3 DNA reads TGCGCCAGCAGTGAGTCGGGGACAGGCCACTATGGCTACACCTTC.

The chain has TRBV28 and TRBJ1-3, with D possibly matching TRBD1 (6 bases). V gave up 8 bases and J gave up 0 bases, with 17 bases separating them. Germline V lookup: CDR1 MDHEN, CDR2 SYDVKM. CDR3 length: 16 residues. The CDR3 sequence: CASEGGGPSSGNTIYF. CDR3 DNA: TGTGCCAGCGAGGGAGGGGGGCCGAGCTCTGGAAACACCATATATTTT.

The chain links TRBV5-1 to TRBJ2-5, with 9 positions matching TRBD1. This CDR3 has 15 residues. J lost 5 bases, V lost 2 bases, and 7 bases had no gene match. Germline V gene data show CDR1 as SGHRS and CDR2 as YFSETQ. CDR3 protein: CASSFGTGNLETQYF. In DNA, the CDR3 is TGCGCCAGCAGCTTTGGGACAGGGAATTTGGAGACCCAGTACTTC.

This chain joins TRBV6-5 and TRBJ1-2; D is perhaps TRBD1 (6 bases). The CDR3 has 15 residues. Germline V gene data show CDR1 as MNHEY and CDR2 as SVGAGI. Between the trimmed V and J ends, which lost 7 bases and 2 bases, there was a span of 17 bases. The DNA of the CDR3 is TGTGCCAGCACTTTAGGGGGGTTCAAGAACTATGGCTACACCTTC. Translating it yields CASTLGGFKNYGYTF.

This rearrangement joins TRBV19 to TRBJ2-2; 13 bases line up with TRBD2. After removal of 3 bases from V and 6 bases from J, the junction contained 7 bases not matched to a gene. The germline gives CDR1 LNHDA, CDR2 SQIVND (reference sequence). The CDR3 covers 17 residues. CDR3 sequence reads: CASSMRTSGRGAGELFF. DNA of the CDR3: TGTGCCAGTAGTATGCGGACTAGCGGGAGAGGAGCCGGGGAGCTGTTTTTT. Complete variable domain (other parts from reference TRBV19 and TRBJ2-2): DGGITQSPKYLFRKEGQNVTLSCEQNLNHDAMYWYRQDPGQGLRLIYYSQIVNDFQKGDIAEGYSVSREKKESFPLTVTSAQKNPTAFYLCASSMRTSGRGAGELFFGEGSRLTVL.

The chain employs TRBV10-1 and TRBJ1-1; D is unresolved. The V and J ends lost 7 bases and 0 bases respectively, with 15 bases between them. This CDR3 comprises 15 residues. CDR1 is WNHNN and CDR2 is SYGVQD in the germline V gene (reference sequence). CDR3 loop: CASNDADIMNTEAFF. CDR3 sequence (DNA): TGCGCCAGCAATGACGCAGACATAATGAACACTGAAGCTTTCTTT.

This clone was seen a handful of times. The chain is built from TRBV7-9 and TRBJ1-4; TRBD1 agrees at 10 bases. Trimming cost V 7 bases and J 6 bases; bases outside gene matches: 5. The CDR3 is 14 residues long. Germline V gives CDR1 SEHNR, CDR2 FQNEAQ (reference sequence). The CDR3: CASTPGTGDEKLFF. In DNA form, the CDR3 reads TGTGCCAGCACCCCCGGGACAGGGGATGAAAAACTGTTTTTT.

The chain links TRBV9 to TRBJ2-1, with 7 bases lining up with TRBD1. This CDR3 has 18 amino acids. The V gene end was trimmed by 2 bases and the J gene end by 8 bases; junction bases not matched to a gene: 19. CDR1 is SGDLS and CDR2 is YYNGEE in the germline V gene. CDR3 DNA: TGTGCCAGCAGCGTTTCACGCGGGCTTTCTAGGGGGCCTCATGAGCAGTTCTTC. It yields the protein CASSVSRGLSRGPHEQFF.

CDR3 nucleotides: TGTGCCAGCAGTTTTTCATGGAACACTGAAGCTTTCTTT. Translated, it gives CASSFSWNTEAFF. The rearrangement links TRBV7-9 to TRBJ1-1; no clear D. V lost 6 bases to trimming and J lost 1 base, with 9 bases between them. The CDR3 length is 13 residues. Germline V gives CDR1 SEHNR, CDR2 FQNEAQ (reference sequence).

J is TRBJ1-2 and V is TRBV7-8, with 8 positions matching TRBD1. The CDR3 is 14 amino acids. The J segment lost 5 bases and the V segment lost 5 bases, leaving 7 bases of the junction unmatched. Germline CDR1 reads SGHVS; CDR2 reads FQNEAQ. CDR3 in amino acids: CASSNSGQGYGYTF. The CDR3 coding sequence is TGTGCCAGCAGCAACTCCGGACAGGGTTATGGCTACACCTTC.

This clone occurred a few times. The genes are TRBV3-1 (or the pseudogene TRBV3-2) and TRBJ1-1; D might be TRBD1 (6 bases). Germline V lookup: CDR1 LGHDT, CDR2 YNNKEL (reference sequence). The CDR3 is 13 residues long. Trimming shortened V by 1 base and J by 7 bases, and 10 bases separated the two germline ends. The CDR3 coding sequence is TGTGCCAGCAGCCAAGGTACAGGGATTGAAGCTTTCTTT. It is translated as CASSQGTGIEAFF.

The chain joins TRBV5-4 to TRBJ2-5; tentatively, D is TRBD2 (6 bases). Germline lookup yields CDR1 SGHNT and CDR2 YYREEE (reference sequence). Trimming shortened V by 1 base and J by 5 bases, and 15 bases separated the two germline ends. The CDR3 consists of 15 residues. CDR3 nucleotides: TGTGCCAGCAGCTTGAGGCTAGCGTTTGAGGAGACCCAGTACTTC. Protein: CASSLRLAFEETQYF.

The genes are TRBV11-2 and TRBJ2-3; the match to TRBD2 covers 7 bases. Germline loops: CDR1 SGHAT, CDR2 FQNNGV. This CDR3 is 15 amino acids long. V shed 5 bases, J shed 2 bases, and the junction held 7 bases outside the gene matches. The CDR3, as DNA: TGTGCCAGCAGCCCGTCCAGCGGGAACACAGATACGCAGTATTTT. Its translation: CASSPSSGNTDTQYF.